The 5 T cell receptor beta chains listed next were all sequenced from one sample in a study of identical twins. TCRdb reanalysed the 5' RACE reads using MiXCR and keeps one entry per CDR3 protein. The table records approximately 210,000 distinct CDR3 sequences, less than 9.5% of them present only once. Sequencing used memory (CD45RO+) T cells sorted from blood. Receptors were obtained from a woman younger than 35 in good health.

This rearrangement joins TRBV5-1 to TRBJ2-1; D may match TRBD1 or TRBD2 (5 bases each). The CDR3 sequence is 13 residues long. V lost 3 bases and J lost 7, with 11 bases in between. Germline V CDR1 and CDR2: SGHRS, YFSETQ. The CDR3 reads CASSWGRRNEQFF. The CDR3 bases are TGCGCCAGCAGCTGGGGACGACGGAATGAGCAGTTCTTC.

This clonotype has only a few counts. V and J are TRBV5-1 and TRBJ2-3; 7 positions match TRBD1. Trimming removed 4 bases from V and 1 base from J; junction bases left unmatched: 15. CDR3 length: 18 residues. Germline loops: CDR1 SGHRS, CDR2 YFSETQ. The CDR3 sequence is CASSARTGRDGGTDTQYF. CDR3 nucleotide sequence: TGCGCCAGCAGCGCCCGGACAGGTCGGGACGGAGGCACAGATACGCAGTATTTT.

This chain connects TRBV7-9 to TRBJ1-1; TRBD1 matches at 8 bases. Trimming at V came to 4 bases and at J to 0 bases, leaving 4 bases not matched to a gene. The length of the CDR3 is 15 residues. Germline CDR1 and CDR2: SEHNR and FQNEAQ (reference sequence). The chain's CDR3 is CASSSTTGVNTEAFF. The CDR3 bases are TGTGCCAGCAGCTCAACGACAGGGGTGAACACTGAAGCTTTCTTT.

This clonotype was counted many times. V and J are TRBV20-1 and TRBJ1-5, with D hard to call. The CDR3 loop spans 15 amino acids. V lost 6 bases to trimming and J lost 0 bases, with 15 bases between them. Germline values: CDR1 DFQATT, CDR2 SNEGSKA (reference sequence). CDR3: CSAQSPLSSNQPQHF. In DNA, the CDR3 is TGCAGTGCCCAATCCCCCTTAAGTAGCAATCAGCCCCAGCATTTT.

V and J are TRBV5-1 and TRBJ2-2; D call uncertain. The CDR3 has 16 residues. Trimming took 0 bases from V and 3 from J, leaving 12 bases between them. Germline V gene data show CDR1 as SGHRS and CDR2 as YFSETQ. CDR3 coding DNA: TGCGCCAGCAGCTTGGAGGGAAGGTCGTACACCGGGGAGCTGTTTTTT. Translation: CASSLEGRSYTGELFF.